The next 7 T cell receptor beta chains were all read from a single sample in a study of tissue T cells after allogeneic stem cell transplantation. As to time point: mouse harvest day 7 after allogeneic transplant. Mouse grafts combined 10^7 T-cell-depleted bone marrow cells with 10^6 splenic CD5+ T cells. The protocol was immunoSEQ multiplex PCR, while the TCRdb copy is restricted to in-frame clones and leaves out a portion. The sample lists 7,500 to 9,500 clones; about 44% were seen once. Sequences were obtained from gut tissue. These receptors originate from a female BALB/c mouse given C57BL/6 T cells with graft-versus-host disease after an allogeneic hematopoietic cell transplant.

For this clone: The genes and germline here are from mouse. The CDR3 is cut off 1 residue early in the read; its end comes from the germline J gene. The chain links TRBV12-1 to TRBJ1-1, with a possible D match to TRBD1 (6 bases). The CDR3 is made up of 14 amino acids. Germline V gives CDR1 SGHSN, CDR2 HYEKVE. V lost 0 bases and J 0 bases, leaving 7 bases between the germline ends. The CDR3 reads CASSLGTTNTEVFF. CDR3 DNA, as far as it was read: TGTGCCAGCTCTCTCGGGACAACAAACACAGAAGTCTTC.

About this clone itself: Genes and germline come from the mouse. The read finishes 1 residue shy of the CDR3 end, and the germline J gene is used to complete it. The chain has TRBV13-2 and TRBJ1-3; D not resolved. There are 14 residues in the CDR3. Trimming cost V 1 base and J 0 bases, with 5 bases left between them. Germline V gene data show CDR1 as NNHNN and CDR2 as SYGAGS (reference sequence). The CDR3: CASGDKNSGNTLYF. CDR3 DNA, as far as it was read: TGTGCCAGCGGTGATAAGAATTCTGGAAATACGCTCTAT.

Regarding this clone: Genes and germline are mouse. The read terminates 1 residue before the CDR3 end, so the remaining end is supplied by the germline J gene. The chain carries TRBV26 and TRBJ2-4, with TRBD2 matching over 7 bases. Per germline, CDR1 KGHPV and CDR2 FQNQEV (reference sequence). Trimming removed 2 bases from V and 1 base from J; junction bases left unmatched: 3. CDR3 size: 15 residues. The CDR3 reads CASSLNWGGQNTLYF. Incomplete CDR3 DNA: TGTGCCAGCAGTCTGAACTGGGGAGGTCAAAACACCTTGTAC.

This clone has a single count. Gene labels here are mouse ones. Read data end 1 residue before the CDR3 end; the end is taken from the germline J gene. This chain joins TRBV3 and TRBJ2-1; D call uncertain. Germline V lookup: CDR1 SNHLY, CDR2 FYNGKV (reference sequence). CDR3 length: 12 residues. The germline V and J ends were trimmed by 4 bases and 5 bases, with 6 bases remaining between them. The covered CDR3 bases are TGTGCCAGCAGCTCCCAGAATGCTGAGCAGTTC. It is translated as CASSSQNAEQF. The CDR3 reads in full as CASSSQNAEQFF.

Worth noting for this clone: These gene names are mouse names. The read falls 1 residue short of the CDR3 end, and the missing part is taken from the germline J gene. This chain joins TRBV17 and TRBJ2-3, with 8 bases that match TRBD2. V trimming: 1 base; J trimming: 0 bases; junction bases outside the gene matches: 3. This CDR3 has 16 amino acids. Germline lookup yields CDR1 MNHDT and CDR2 YYDKIL. Incomplete CDR3 DNA: TGTGCTAGCAGTAGAGGACTGGGGAGTAGTGCAGAAACGCTGTAT. As protein: CASSRGLGSSAETLY. The complete CDR3 protein is CASSRGLGSSAETLYF.

With regard to this clone: The germline and genes are mouse ones. The read halts 1 residue ahead of the CDR3 end, with the missing end drawn from the germline J gene. The chain carries TRBV2 and TRBJ1-5; 11 nucleotides line up with TRBD1. V shed 4 bases and J 4 bases; nucleotides not matched to a gene: 3. The V gene's germline CDR1 is LGHNA and CDR2 YSYQKL. The CDR3 has 15 amino acids. CDR3 DNA (partial): TGTGCCAGCAGCCGGACAGGGGGCCGGAACCAGGCTCCGCTT. It specifies CASSRTGGRNQAPL. The complete CDR3 sequence is CASSRTGGRNQAPLF.

Points on this clone: Each gene name is a mouse one. From the germline J gene comes the end of the CDR3, since the read stops 1 residue before it. The chain is built from TRBV19 and TRBJ2-7, with D unclear. The CDR3 is 11 residues long. Germline V gene data show CDR1 as FNHDT and CDR2 as SITEND (reference sequence). Trimming shortened V by 5 bases and J by 4 bases, and 7 bases separated the two germline ends. The CDR3 sequence is CASRGGYEQYF. The covered CDR3 bases are TGTGCCAGCAGAGGCGGGTATGAACAGTAC.